This T cell receptor beta chain is from a study of blood T cells in healthy people across ages. General study results and limits: Researchers judged that diversity estimates from one million T cells fell short of true values.

It was with a sample-barcoded 5' primer and a J-beta primer mix that a second PCR of roughly 6 to 12 cycles was run. Each of the cDNA molecules was tagged by a template-switch adaptor with 12 random nucleotides. TCRdb passed the 5' RACE reads through MiXCR, listing each CDR3 protein once. The sample holds about 1.4 million distinct CDR3 sequences, around 55% seen once. The total RNA that was extracted per sample amounted to at least 6 micrograms. Turning to this clonotype: Its target is not known.

The TCR was taken from a man aged 18 to 29 in good health. Sequenced material: blood.

CDR3 DNA sequence: TGTGCCAGCAGCCAAGATAGACTAGCGGCCTACAATGAGCAGTACTTC. This translates into CASSQDRLAAYNEQYF. J is TRBJ2-7 and V is TRBV3-1; 9 nucleotides align to TRBD2. The CDR3 consists of 16 residues. V dropped 0 bases and J dropped 7; count of bases not matched to a gene: 10. The germline V gene encodes CDR1 LGHDT and CDR2 YNNKEL (reference sequence).